Shown below are 25 T cell receptor beta chains from a single sample sequenced in a study of T cell responses to AZD1222 COVID-19 vaccine (dated by TCRdb to the early 2020s). Library creation used the immunoSEQ multiplex PCR assay. TCRdb stores this immuneACCESS table with in-frame sequences only. Part of the clones is absent; in the studies checked, under half of the shortfall reflects unresolved V genes, and no reason is known for the rest. Within this sample are 100,000 to 140,000 clones, with approximately 86% of them counted one time only. 3.5% to 5% of the sample is in the top ten clones. The meaning of the sample's time point label: baseline before first vaccination. Source: peripheral blood, taken on day 0 of AZD1222 vaccination. The receptors come from an adult in good health.

This clone was seen a few times. The chain joins TRBV5-1 to TRBJ2-7; D is undetermined. Trimming removed 7 bases from V and 0 bases from J, with 11 bases in between. CDR1 and CDR2 from the germline V gene are SGHRS and YFSETQ. The CDR3 runs to 13 residues. The CDR3 here is CASHEVASYEQYF. CDR3 nucleotides: TGCGCCAGCCACGAGGTAGCCTCCTACGAGCAGTACTTC.

This chain connects TRBV9 to TRBJ2-3; 8 bases match TRBD2. The V gene end was trimmed by 3 bases and the J gene end by 4 bases; junction bases not matched to a gene: 10. The CDR3 is 16 amino acids. CDR1 SGDLS and CDR2 YYNGEE come from the germline V gene. The CDR3 sequence: CASSGRGDTNADTQYF. The CDR3 bases are TGTGCCAGCAGCGGGCGGGGGGATACCAATGCAGATACGCAGTATTTT.

The chain recombines TRBV18 with TRBJ1-1; 12 bases are a match to TRBD1. The V segment lost 6 bases and the J segment 3 bases; nucleotides outside the gene matches: 8. Per the germline V gene, CDR1 is KGHSH and CDR2 is LQKENI. The CDR3 runs 16 residues. CDR3 amino acids: CASSPGTGGGYTEAFF. Written as DNA, the CDR3 is TGTGCCAGCTCTCCCGGGACAGGGGGCGGGTACACTGAAGCTTTCTTT. Filled out from reference TRBV18 and TRBJ1-1, the complete variable domain reads NAGVMQNPRHLVRRRGQEARLRCSPMKGHSHVYWYRQLPEEGLKFMVYLQKENIIDESGMPKERFSAEFPKEGPSILRIQQVVRGDSAAYFCASSPGTGGGYTEAFFGQGTRLTVV.

This clone has only a few counts. The chain employs TRBV27 and TRBJ2-2; 14 bases agree with TRBD2. Germline V lookup: CDR1 MNHEY, CDR2 SMNVEV (reference sequence). This CDR3 spans 15 amino acids. V lost 11 bases, J lost 5 bases, and 7 bases stayed unmatched. CDR3 loop: CAAKRTSGGTGELFF. In DNA form, the CDR3 reads TGTGCCGCCAAACGGACTAGCGGGGGGACCGGGGAGCTGTTTTTT.

This rearrangement joins TRBV5-6 to TRBJ1-1; D uncertain. The CDR3 is made up of 13 amino acids. CDR1 and CDR2 from the germline V gene are SGHDT and YYEEEE. Trimming removed 6 bases at V and 0 bases at J, with 9 bases between. The CDR3 DNA follows: TGTGCCAGCAACCCGCGAATGAACACTGAAGCTTTCTTT. It encodes CASNPRMNTEAFF.

V usage is TRBV30 and J usage is TRBJ1-1; possible D gene TRBD1, 6 bases. The CDR3 sequence is 12 residues long. Germline V gene data show CDR1 as GTSNPN and CDR2 as SVGIG (reference sequence). Trimming left V 2 bases short and J 7 bases short, with 11 bases between. The CDR3 nucleotides are TGTGCCTGGAGTCCAAGAGGGGGTGAAGCTTTCTTT. It encodes CAWSPRGGEAFF.

CDR3 sequence: CASSSGQVYQPQHF. CDR3 coding DNA: TGTGCCAGCAGTTCGGGCCAGGTGTATCAGCCCCAGCATTTT. This chain connects TRBV6-2 or TRBV6-3 to TRBJ1-5; D is unclear. V was shortened by 4 bases and J by 5 bases, with 12 bases between the two germline ends. The germline V gene has CDR1 MNHEY and CDR2 SVGEGT. The CDR3 is 14 amino acids.

V is TRBV7-9 and J is TRBJ1-1; TRBD1 might be the D (6 bases). Trimming pared 0 bases from V and 8 bases from J, leaving 16 bases between. The CDR3 length is 15 residues. Germline-derived CDR1 and CDR2 are SEHNR and FQNEAQ (reference sequence). In DNA, the CDR3 is TGTGCCAGCAGCTTAGCCCCCGGGGGCAGCAGAGAAGCTTTCTTT. Amino acids: CASSLAPGGSREAFF.

J is TRBJ2-7 and V is TRBV10-3; 10 nucleotides match TRBD2. The CDR3 runs to 16 residues. Germline-derived CDR1 and CDR2 are ENHRY and SYGVKD. The junction had 7 bases not matched to a gene; V was cut back by 5 bases and J by 0 bases. The CDR3 sequence is CAISSGRAVSSYEQYF. CDR3 nucleotide sequence: TGTGCCATCAGTAGCGGGAGGGCCGTTAGCTCCTACGAGCAGTACTTC.

The chain uses TRBV5-1 and TRBJ2-7, with TRBD2 identical over 14 bases. Germline trimming cut 3 bases from V and 9 bases from J; bases unmatched to any gene: 2. CDR3 length equals 13 residues. Germline assignment: CDR1 SGHRS and CDR2 YFSETQ. CDR3 DNA sequence: TGCGCCAGCAGCTCGGGACTAGCGGGAGTGCAGTACTTC. Its protein product is CASSSGLAGVQYF.

J is TRBJ2-7 and V is TRBV7-6, with 7 bases that match TRBD2. Germline V gene lookup returns CDR1 SGHVS and CDR2 FNYEAQ. The trim removed 2 bases at V and 1 base at J, leaving 8 bases unmatched. The CDR3 is made up of 16 amino acids. The CDR3 nucleotides are TGTGCCAGCAGCTTAATCGGGGGGAGCGCTTCCTACGAGCAGTACTTC. This encodes CASSLIGGSASYEQYF.

The genes are TRBV7-2 and TRBJ2-1; 8 bases map to TRBD1. Germline lookup yields CDR1 SGHTA and CDR2 FQGNSA. The CDR3 contains 14 residues. Trimming cost V 5 bases and J 6 bases; bases outside gene matches: 6. The CDR3 region has the DNA TGTGCCAGCAGCCCAGGGGGCAGGGGCAATGAGCAGTTCTTC. Encoded protein: CASSPGGRGNEQFF.

The V and J genes are TRBV4-3 and TRBJ2-6; D gene uncertain. Germline V CDR1 and CDR2: LGHNA, YSLEER. Trimming shortened V by 0 bases and J by 1 base, and 13 bases separated the two germline ends. The CDR3 is 18 residues long. CDR3 loop: CASSQDWVVGSGANVLTF. For the CDR3, the DNA is TGCGCCAGCAGCCAAGATTGGGTGGTGGGGTCTGGGGCCAACGTCCTGACTTTC.

The chain joins TRBV7-2 to TRBJ2-7; no firm D call. Between the trimmed V and J ends, which lost 0 bases and 3 bases, there was a span of 9 bases. The CDR3 contains 14 residues. CDR1 and CDR2 from the germline V gene are SGHTA and FQGNSA. CDR3 DNA sequence: TGTGCCAGCAGCTTAGCTGGGGTTAACTACGAGCAGTACTTC. This encodes CASSLAGVNYEQYF.

This rearrangement joins TRBV30 to TRBJ2-7, with a weak D call TRBD1 (6 bases). The CDR3 is 16 amino acids. CDR1 and CDR2 from the germline V gene are GTSNPN and SVGIG (reference sequence). V was shortened by 0 bases and J by 6 bases, with 21 bases between the two germline ends. The DNA for the CDR3 is TGTGCCTGGAGTGTAGGTATTTGGACAGACCCTGTCGAGCAGTACTTC. Protein product: CAWSVGIWTDPVEQYF.

The chain joins TRBV7-3 to TRBJ2-1; 9 bases fit TRBD2. Germline assignment: CDR1 SGHTA and CDR2 FQGTGA. The CDR3 has 20 amino acids. V lost 1 base to trimming and J lost 3 bases; unmatched junction nucleotides: 16. The CDR3 here is CASSLKAAGGPLWDYNEQFF. The DNA for the CDR3 is TGTGCCAGCAGCTTAAAGGCAGCGGGGGGACCACTTTGGGACTACAATGAGCAGTTCTTC.

The chain carries TRBV7-3 and TRBJ2-5; D is uncertain. Trimming pared 5 bases from V and 5 bases from J, leaving 12 bases between. This CDR3 region has 13 residues. Germline V gene lookup returns CDR1 SGHTA and CDR2 FQGTGA. In nucleotides, the CDR3 is TGTGCCAGCAGCCCCTCGGGCGTGGAGACCCAGTACTTC. Translated: CASSPSGVETQYF. Full variable domain (rest looked up from reference TRBV7-3 and TRBJ2-5): GAGVSQTPSNKVTEKGKYVELRCDPISGHTALYWYRQSLGQGPEFLIYFQGTGAADDSGLPNDRFFAVRPEGSVSTLKIQRTERGDSAVYLCASSPSGVETQYFGPGTRLLVL.

The genes are TRBV4-2 and TRBJ2-1, with 8 nucleotides matching TRBD1. The germline CDR1 and CDR2 sequences are LGHNA and YNFKEQ. The J segment lost 6 bases and the V segment lost 6 bases, leaving 10 bases of the junction unmatched. This CDR3 region has 15 residues. CDR3 sequence: CASRVPVDRGNEQFF. The CDR3 DNA reads TGTGCCAGCAGGGTACCCGTAGACAGGGGCAATGAGCAGTTCTTC.

This chain links TRBV4-2 with TRBJ2-7; 10 nucleotides match TRBD2. The CDR3 covers 16 residues. V dropped 2 bases and J dropped 3; count of bases not matched to a gene: 7. CDR1 and CDR2 from the germline V gene are LGHNA and YNFKEQ. The CDR3 nucleotides are TGTGCCAGCAGCCAAACTTCTAGCGGGAGCGGCTACGAGCAGTACTTC. Translated, it gives CASSQTSSGSGYEQYF.

This sequence joins TRBV7-2 and TRBJ1-1; D ambiguous. CDR3 length: 12 amino acids. Germline CDR1 is SGHTA and CDR2 is FQGNSA. V was pared by 8 bases and J by 0 bases, with 7 bases between. The CDR3 loop reads CASGRMNTEAFF. CDR3 nucleotide sequence: TGTGCCAGCGGCAGGATGAACACTGAAGCTTTCTTT. Complete variable domain (other parts from reference TRBV7-2 and TRBJ1-1): GAGVSQSPSNKVTEKGKDVELRCDPISGHTALYWYRQSLGQGLEFLIYFQGNSAPDKSGLPSDRFSAERTGGSVSTLTIQRTQQEDSAVYLCASGRMNTEAFFGQGTRLTVV.

This chain uses TRBV13 with TRBJ1-1; D is ambiguous. This CDR3 has 13 amino acids. V was pared by 8 bases and J by 5 bases, with 15 bases between. Germline lookup yields CDR1 PRHDT and CDR2 FYEKMQ (reference sequence). For the CDR3, the DNA is TGTGCCAGCCTAAGCGTGCATCAGACTGAAGCTTTCTTT. Translating gives CASLSVHQTEAFF.

The V and J genes are TRBV7-3 and TRBJ1-2, with a possible D match to TRBD1 (5 bases). Trimming cost V 4 bases and J 8 bases, with 23 bases left between them. CDR1 is SGHTA, CDR2 FQGTGA, per germline. This CDR3 is 16 amino acids long. The CDR3 spells CASSSGGAPVGRGYTF. The CDR3, as DNA: TGTGCCAGCAGCTCGGGCGGGGCCCCGGTCGGTCGGGGCTACACCTTC.

The chain is built from TRBV19 and TRBJ2-7; 10 bases line up with TRBD2. The CDR3 extends over 15 amino acids. Germline V CDR1 and CDR2: LNHDA, SQIVND (reference sequence). V lost 5 bases and J lost 0; bases outside the gene matches: 4. DNA of the CDR3: TGTGCCAGTAGTCCACGGACTAGCGGCTCCTACGAGCAGTACTTC. Translation: CASSPRTSGSYEQYF.

This chain uses TRBV7-2 with TRBJ2-4; 11 bases line up with TRBD2. This CDR3 is 16 amino acids long. Germline V gene sequence: CDR1 SGHTA, CDR2 FQGNSA. J was trimmed by 7 bases and V by 1 base; bases with no gene match: 6. CDR3 sequence reads: CASSLVSGGAGNIQYF. The CDR3 DNA reads as TGTGCCAGCAGCTTAGTTAGCGGGGGGGCCGGGAACATTCAGTACTTC.

The chain uses TRBV25-1 and TRBJ2-5, with 7 bases identical to TRBD1. Germline CDR1 MGHDK, CDR2 SYGVNS. This CDR3 spans 15 amino acids. J gave up 5 bases and V 8 bases, and 14 bases lay outside the gene matches. The CDR3 region has the DNA TGTGCCAGCGAAGGGGGCCTCGGTTCTCACGAGACCCAGTACTTC. It is translated as CASEGGLGSHETQYF.